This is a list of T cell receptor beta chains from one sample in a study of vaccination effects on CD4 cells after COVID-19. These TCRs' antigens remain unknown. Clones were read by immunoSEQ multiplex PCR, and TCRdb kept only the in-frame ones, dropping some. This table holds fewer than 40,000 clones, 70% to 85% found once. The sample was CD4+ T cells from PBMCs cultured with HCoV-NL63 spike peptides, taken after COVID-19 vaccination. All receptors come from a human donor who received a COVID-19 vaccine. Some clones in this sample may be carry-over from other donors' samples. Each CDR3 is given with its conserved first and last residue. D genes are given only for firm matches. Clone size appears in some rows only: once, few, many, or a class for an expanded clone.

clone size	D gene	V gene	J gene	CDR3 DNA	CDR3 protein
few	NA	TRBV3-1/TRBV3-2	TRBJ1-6	TGTGCCAGCAGCCAGGCGGACAGAGCCCTCCACTTT	CASSQADRALHF
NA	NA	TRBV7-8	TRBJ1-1	TGTGCCAGCAGCGCGGACGGGAACACTGAAGCTTTCTTT	CASSADGNTEAFF
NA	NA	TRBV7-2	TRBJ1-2	TGTGCCAGCAGCTTACAACCGGGGGCTGGGTATGGCTACACCTTC	CASSLQPGAGYGYTF
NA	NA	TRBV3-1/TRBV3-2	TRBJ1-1	TGTGCCAGCAGCCACGTGCAGGGGAACACTGAAGCTTTCTTT	CASSHVQGNTEAFF
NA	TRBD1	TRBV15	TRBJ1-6	TGTGCCACCAGCATAGGACAGGGGTATAATTCACCCCTCCACTTT	CATSIGQGYNSPLHF
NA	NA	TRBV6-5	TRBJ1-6	TGTGCCAGCAGTTACTCAGCAGTATCCTATAATTCACCCCTCCACTTT	CASSYSAVSYNSPLHF
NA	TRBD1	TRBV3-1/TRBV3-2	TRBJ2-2	TGTGCCAGCAGCCCCTCACAGGGGTGGGTCACCGGGGAGCTGTTTTTT	CASSPSQGWVTGELFF
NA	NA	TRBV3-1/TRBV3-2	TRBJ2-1	TGTGCCAGCAGCCAAGAGGGAGCTGGGAGGAACAATGAGCAGTTCTTC	CASSQEGAGRNNEQFF
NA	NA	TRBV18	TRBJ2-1	TGTGCCAGCTCACCCGGACACCCCAATGAGCAGTTCTTC	CASSPGHPNEQFF
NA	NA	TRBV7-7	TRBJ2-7	TGTGCCAGCAGCTCAGGGTTGGGGGCAGGGCAGTACTTC	CASSSGLGAGQYF
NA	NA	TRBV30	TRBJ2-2	TGTGCCTGGAGTGTCCCAGGGTTCGGGGGAACCGGGGAGCTGTTTTTT	CAWSVPGFGGTGELFF
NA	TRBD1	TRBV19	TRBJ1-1	TGTGCCAGTAGCCGACAGGGGAACACTGAAGCTTTCTTT	CASSRQGNTEAFF
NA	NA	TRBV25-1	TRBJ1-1	TGTGCCAGCAGCCCGAAGCGGGGGAGCACTGAAGCTTTCTTT	CASSPKRGSTEAFF
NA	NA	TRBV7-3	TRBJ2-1	TGTGCCAGCAGCTCTAGCGCTGGGAATGAGCAGTTCTTC	CASSSSAGNEQFF
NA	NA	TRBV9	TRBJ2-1	TGTGCCAGCAGCACGACAGGGGAGGGGATAGAGCAGTTCTTC	CASSTTGEGIEQFF
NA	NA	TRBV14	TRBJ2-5	TGTGCCAGCAGCCCTCAACAAGAGACCCAGTACTTC	CASSPQQETQYF
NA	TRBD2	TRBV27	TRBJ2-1	TGTGCCAGCAGTACGCGGGGGGACGCCTACAATGAGCAGTTCTTC	CASSTRGDAYNEQFF
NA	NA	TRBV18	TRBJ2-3	TGTGCCAGCTCACCTACCGGGCAGGTTTTGGCAGATACGCAGTATTTT	CASSPTGQVLADTQYF
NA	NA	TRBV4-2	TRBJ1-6	TGTGCCAGCAGCTTTGGAAATTATAATTCACCCCTCCACTTT	CASSFGNYNSPLHF
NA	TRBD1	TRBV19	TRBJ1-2	TGTGCCAGTAGTTGGACAGGGATCTATGGCTACACCTTC	CASSWTGIYGYTF
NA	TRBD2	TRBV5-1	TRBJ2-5	TGCGCCAGCAGCTTGGTCTCTAGCGGGGGGGCGAAGACCCAGTACTTC	CASSLVSSGGAKTQYF
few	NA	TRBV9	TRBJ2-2	TGTGCCAGCAGCGTAGGAGCGGCTGCGAACACCGGGGAGCTGTTTTTT	CASSVGAAANTGELFF
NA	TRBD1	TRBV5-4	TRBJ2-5	TGTGCCAGCTCACAGGGGGCAGAGACCCAGTACTTC	CASSQGAETQYF
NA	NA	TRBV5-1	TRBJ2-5	TGCGCCAGCAGGCCGACTCCCACGGGGGAGACCCAGTACTTC	CASRPTPTGETQYF
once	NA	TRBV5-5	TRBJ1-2	TGTGCCAGCAGCCCGGGACCGAGTGACTATGGCTACACCTTC	CASSPGPSDYGYTF
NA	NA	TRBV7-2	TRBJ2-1	TGTGCCAGCATGTGGGGGGGGGCAAGCAATGAGCAGTTCTTC	CASMWGGASNEQFF
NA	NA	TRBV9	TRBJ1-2	TGTGCCAGCAGCGTGGGTGTTTCTAACTATGGCTACACCTTC	CASSVGVSNYGYTF
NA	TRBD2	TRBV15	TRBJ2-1	TGTGCCACCAGCAGAAGCGGGGGGGCCTACAATGAGCAGTTCTTC	CATSRSGGAYNEQFF
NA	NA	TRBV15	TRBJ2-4	TGTGCCACCACCCAGCGTACGGTAACGGACATTCAGTACTTC	CATTQRTVTDIQYF
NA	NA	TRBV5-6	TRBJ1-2	TGTGCCAGCAGCCCCCTCTGGGCACCTGGCTACACCTTC	CASSPLWAPGYTF
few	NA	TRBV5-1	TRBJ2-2	TGCGCCAGCAACGCGAATACCGGCACCGGGGAGCTGTTTTTT	CASNANTGTGELFF
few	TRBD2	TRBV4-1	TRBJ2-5	TGCGCCAGCAGCCAAGCCGGGCAGCGGGGGGGCCTAGAGACCCAGTACTTC	CASSQAGQRGGLETQYF
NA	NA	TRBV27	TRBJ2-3	TGTGCCAGCAGTTTTCAGAGCGGAACAGATACGCAGTATTTT	CASSFQSGTDTQYF
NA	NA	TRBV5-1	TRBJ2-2	TGCGCCAGCAGCTCTTCCCTCAGGGTCCCAAACACCGGGGAGCTGTTTTTT	CASSSSLRVPNTGELFF
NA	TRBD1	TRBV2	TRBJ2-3	TGTGCCAGGGGACAGGGGGCAACAGATACGCAGTATTTT	CARGQGATDTQYF
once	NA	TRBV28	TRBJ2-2	TGTGCCAGCAGTCCCCTGACGGCGAACACCGGGGAGCTGTTTTTT	CASSPLTANTGELFF
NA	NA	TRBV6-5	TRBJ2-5	TGTGCCAGCAGATTACCCGGGCAAGAGACCCAGTACTTC	CASRLPGQETQYF
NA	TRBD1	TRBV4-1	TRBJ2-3	TGCGCCAGCAGCCAAGTTCTAATCGGGACAGGGGGGACAGATACGCAGTATTTT	CASSQVLIGTGGTDTQYF
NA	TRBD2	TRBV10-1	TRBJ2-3	TGCGCCAGCAGTGATAGGGAGGGCCTCACAGATACGCAGTATTTT	CASSDREGLTDTQYF
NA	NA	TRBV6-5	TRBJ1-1	TGTGCCAGCAGTTACCAGGGTTTGCGTGAAGCTTTCTTT	CASSYQGLREAFF